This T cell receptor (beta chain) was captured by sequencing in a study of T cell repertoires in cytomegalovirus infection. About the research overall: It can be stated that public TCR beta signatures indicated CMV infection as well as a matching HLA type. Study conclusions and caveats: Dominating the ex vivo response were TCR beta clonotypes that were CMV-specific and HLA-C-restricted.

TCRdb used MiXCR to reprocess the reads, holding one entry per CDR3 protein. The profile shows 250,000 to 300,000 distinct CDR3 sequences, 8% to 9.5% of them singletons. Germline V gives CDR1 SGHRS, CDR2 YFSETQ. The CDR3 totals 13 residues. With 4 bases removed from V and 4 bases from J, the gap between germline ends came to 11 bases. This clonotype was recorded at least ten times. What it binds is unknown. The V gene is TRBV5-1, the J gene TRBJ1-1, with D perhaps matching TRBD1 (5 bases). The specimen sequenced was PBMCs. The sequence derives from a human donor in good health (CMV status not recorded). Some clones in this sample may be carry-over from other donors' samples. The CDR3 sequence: CASSHRGPTEAFF. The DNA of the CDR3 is TGCGCCAGCAGCCACCGGGGCCCCACTGAAGCTTTCTTT. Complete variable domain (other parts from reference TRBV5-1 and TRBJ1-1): KAGVTQTPRYLIKTRGQQVTLSCSPISGHRSVSWYQQTPGQGLQFLFEYFSETQRNKGNFPGRFSGRQFSNSRSEMNVSTLELGDSALYLCASSHRGPTEAFFGQGTRLTVV.